Reported below is one TCR beta chain. A read error may account for a junction end that differs from germline. Through a sample-barcoded 5' primer and a J-beta primer mix, a second PCR was run for roughly 7 to 12 cycles. TCRdb recomputed calls from the 5' RACE reads with MiXCR, one row per CDR3 protein. The repertoire holds 1.5 million or so distinct CDR3 sequences, with 35% to 45% as singletons. This record comes from a study of blood T cells in healthy people across ages. This receptor was identified in a young woman in good health. The sequenced sample was blood.

The CDR3 loop is CAGSPVGQGVTEAFF. CDR3 DNA sequence: TGTGCCGGCAGCCCCGTTGGACAGGGGGTCACTGAAGCTTTCTTT. V is TRBV9 and J is TRBJ1-1; 10 bases line up with TRBD1. This CDR3 spans 15 amino acids. Germline CDR1 SGDLS, CDR2 YYNGEE.